One and the same sample provided the 21 T cell receptor beta chains below, sequenced in a study of T cells expressing NK-cell markers. TCRdb reprocessed the 5' RACE reads and reports one entry per CDR3 protein, with no DNA. Its clone listing holds 250,000 to 300,000 distinct CDR3 sequences. The source material was blood T cells: a sorted CD56 or NKG2C T cell subset, CD4+ or CD8+ T cells, or bulk PBMC T cells (not recorded which). These receptors came from a man younger than 35 in good health.

The chain links TRBV20-1 to TRBJ2-3. In germline, CDR1 is DFQATT, CDR2 SNEGSKA (reference sequence). This CDR3 has 12 residues. The CDR3 protein is CSADASTDTQYF.

The chain couples TRBV15 to TRBJ2-5; TCRdb's D call of TRBD1 is untestable without DNA. Per the germline V gene, CDR1 is LNHNV and CDR2 is YYDKDF (reference sequence). The length of the CDR3 is 17 residues. CDR3 residues: CATSRGNRVAQAETQYF.

The chain employs TRBV12-3 or TRBV12-4 and TRBJ2-7; TCRdb lists TRBD2, though no DNA is available to test this call. This CDR3 has 15 residues. CDR3 sequence reads: CASSGGLAGYREQYF.

The chain links TRBV3-1 to TRBJ2-5; TCRdb selects TRBD2, and the lack of DNA leaves this call unchecked. Germline V gene data show CDR1 as LGHDT and CDR2 as YNNKEL (reference sequence). The CDR3 sequence is 14 residues long. The chain's CDR3 is CASSQDTSRETQYF.

The rearrangement joins TRBV20-1 to TRBJ1-1. This CDR3 spans 12 amino acids. CDR1 is DFQATT, CDR2 SNEGSKA, per germline (reference sequence). The CDR3 is CSASPGGTEAFF.

The chain uses TRBV4-3 and TRBJ2-1; checking the TCRdb D call of TRBD2 is not possible without DNA. Per germline, CDR1 LGHNA and CDR2 YSLEER. This CDR3 comprises 14 residues. CDR3 residues: CASSQTSGRGEQFF.

This sequence joins TRBV5-6 and TRBJ2-5; the TRBD2 assignment by TCRdb is unverifiable without DNA. The CDR3 contains 14 residues. Germline CDR1 SGHDT, CDR2 YYEEEE. The CDR3 loop is CASSKSGRQETQYF.

This chain links TRBV29-1 with TRBJ1-1. This CDR3 has 14 amino acids. CDR1 SQVTM and CDR2 ANQGSEA come from the germline V gene. The CDR3 spells CSVGGGGWNTEAFF.

The V and J genes are TRBV12-3 or TRBV12-4 and TRBJ2-3; the D call from TCRdb, TRBD1, cannot be confirmed without DNA. The CDR3 is 14 residues long. CDR3 region: CASTWGAHTDTQYF.

The chain has TRBV20-1 and TRBJ2-2. This CDR3 contains 13 residues. Germline V gene lookup returns CDR1 DFQATT and CDR2 SNEGSKA (reference sequence). Here the CDR3 reads CSAHKSLGGELFF.

The chain employs TRBV12-3 or TRBV12-4 and TRBJ2-7; TCRdb returns TRBD1, unconfirmable since there is no DNA. The CDR3 extends over 16 amino acids. The CDR3 sequence: CASSPQGGRGRYEQYF.

J is TRBJ1-2 and V is TRBV12-3 or TRBV12-4. The CDR3 runs to 13 residues. The CDR3 loop reads CASSTGLTHGYTF.

The rearrangement joins TRBV12-3 or TRBV12-4 to TRBJ2-4; TCRdb reports TRBD1, a call that lacks DNA to check it against. The CDR3 loop spans 14 amino acids. CDR3 amino acids: CASRGGLVKNIQYF.

This chain joins TRBV5-1 and TRBJ1-2; the TRBD1 assignment by TCRdb is unverifiable without DNA. The germline CDR1 and CDR2 sequences are SGHRS and YFSETQ. CDR3 length: 14 residues. CDR3 sequence reads: CASSLVDDRTGYTF.

V usage is TRBV20-1 and J usage is TRBJ2-7; TCRdb picks TRBD1, but there is no DNA to check that call. CDR3 length equals 12 residues. The V gene's germline CDR1 is DFQATT and CDR2 SNEGSKA (reference sequence). CDR3 sequence: CSAREGVHEQYF.

J is TRBJ2-1 and V is TRBV2. CDR1 is SNHLY and CDR2 is FYNNEI in the germline V gene. The CDR3 has 11 residues. CDR3 amino acids: CASSPVYEQFF.

The V and J genes are TRBV29-1 and TRBJ2-7. Germline assignment: CDR1 SQVTM and CDR2 ANQGSEA. The CDR3 extends over 12 amino acids. CDR3 sequence: CSVGGQAYEQYF.

V usage is TRBV18 and J usage is TRBJ2-7; with no DNA, the TCRdb D assignment of TRBD1 cannot be verified. The CDR3 has 17 residues. The germline CDR1 and CDR2 sequences are KGHSH and LQKENI. CDR3 protein: CASSPLFGGAGYYEQYF.

The chain combines TRBV2 with TRBJ2-1. Germline loops: CDR1 SNHLY, CDR2 FYNNEI. CDR3 size: 11 residues. This CDR3 is CASLVLDEQFF.

The rearrangement uses TRBV20-1 and TRBJ1-1. The CDR3 spans 14 residues. Per the germline V gene, CDR1 is DFQATT and CDR2 is SNEGSKA (reference sequence). The CDR3 region is CSARGWTVNTEAFF.

V and J are TRBV7-9 and TRBJ2-1. Germline loops: CDR1 SEHNR, CDR2 FQNEAQ (reference sequence). The CDR3 loop spans 12 amino acids. This chain's CDR3 is CASSKFPNEQFF.